These 30 T cell receptor beta chains came from one sample sequenced in a study of blood T cell repertoires in COVID-19. Clones were sequenced by immunoSEQ multiplex PCR, and TCRdb holds only the in-frame ones, with some missing. The repertoire includes 250,000 to 300,000 clones, 80% to 90% of them detected once, and 11% sits in the top ten. Sequenced sample: peripheral blood. The receptors derive from a woman aged 70-85 years with acute or convalescent COVID-19.

In regard to this clone: Sequence at one end of the junction differs from germline and may be a read error. This chain uses TRBV24-1 with TRBJ1-2; D unresolved. The CDR3 runs 14 residues. Germline V gives CDR1 KGHDR, CDR2 SFDVKD. CDR3 DNA sequence: TGTGCCACTAGTGGCCCAGCGTACGACTATGGCTACACCTTC. Protein: CATSGPAYDYGYTF.

The chain uses TRBV18 and TRBJ1-1; 8 nucleotides line up with TRBD1. The germline V gene encodes CDR1 KGHSH and CDR2 LQKENI. The junction had 10 bases not matched to a gene; V was cut back by 3 bases and J by 1 base. CDR3 size: 17 residues. The CDR3 region has the DNA TGTGCCAGCTCACCGACCATCCTGACAGGGGCGAACACTGAAGCTTTCTTT. It is translated as CASSPTILTGANTEAFF.

The chain couples TRBV5-1 to TRBJ1-1, with no clear D. CDR1 and CDR2 from the germline V gene are SGHRS and YFSETQ. The CDR3 is made up of 15 amino acids. Trimming shortened V by 4 bases and J by 2 bases, and 15 bases separated the two germline ends. CDR3 nucleotides: TGCGCCAGCAGCCTGGCTACCGGGGATAACACTGAAGCTTTCTTT. This codes for CASSLATGDNTEAFF. Filled out from reference TRBV5-1 and TRBJ1-1, the complete variable domain reads KAGVTQTPRYLIKTRGQQVTLSCSPISGHRSVSWYQQTPGQGLQFLFEYFSETQRNKGNFPGRFSGRQFSNSRSEMNVSTLELGDSALYLCASSLATGDNTEAFFGQGTRLTVV.

The rearrangement joins TRBV20-1 to TRBJ2-3; possible D gene TRBD2, 5 bases. This CDR3 region has 10 residues. From germline, CDR1 is DFQATT and CDR2 SNEGSKA (reference sequence). V was clipped by 6 bases and J by 8 bases, with 9 bases between them. The CDR3, as DNA: TGCAGTGCCGGGAAAGGTACGCAGTATTTT. Translated: CSAGKGTQYF.

V usage is TRBV7-9 and J usage is TRBJ2-4; D not resolved. The CDR3 extends over 14 amino acids. The germline gives CDR1 SEHNR, CDR2 FQNEAQ (reference sequence). The germline V and J ends were trimmed by 5 bases and 0 bases, with 8 bases remaining between them. The CDR3 nucleotides read TGTGCCAGCAGCGCCTATCTAGCCAAAAACATTCAGTACTTC. Amino acids: CASSAYLAKNIQYF.

The rearrangement links TRBV28 to TRBJ1-1; TRBD1 matches at 7 bases. Germline CDR1 and CDR2: MDHEN and SYDVKM. Unmatched junction bases numbered 9, after V lost 4 bases and J lost 1 base. This CDR3 spans 16 amino acids. The CDR3 DNA sequence: TGTGCCAGCAGTTCAGGGGGTCCTCCCCAGAACACTGAAGCTTTCTTT. Amino acids: CASSSGGPPQNTEAFF.

The gene calls are TRBV7-9 and TRBJ2-6; D is ambiguous. Germline CDR1 is SEHNR and CDR2 is FQNEAQ (reference sequence). CDR3 length: 16 amino acids. V was pared by 0 bases and J by 2 bases, with 8 bases between. The CDR3 DNA reads TGTGCCAGCAGCTTAGCTGCGACTGCTGGGGCCAACGTCCTGACTTTC. It encodes CASSLAATAGANVLTF. The variable domain in full, with the rest retrieved from reference TRBV7-9 and TRBJ2-6, is DTGVSQNPRHKITKRGQNVTFRCDPISEHNRLYWYRQTLGQGPEFLTYFQNEAQLEKSRLLSDRFSAERPKGSFSTLEIQRTEQGDSAMYLCASSLAATAGANVLTFGAGSRLTVL.

V is TRBV9 and J is TRBJ1-1, with a weak D call TRBD1 (5 bases). This CDR3 contains 16 residues. Trimming removed 0 bases at V and 5 bases at J, with 17 bases between. Germline CDR1 reads SGDLS; CDR2 reads YYNGEE. DNA for the CDR3: TGTGCCAGCAGCGTAGCTCGGGCCGGGGGGATAACTGAAGCTTTCTTT. Its protein product is CASSVARAGGITEAFF.

The V and J genes are TRBV5-1 and TRBJ1-2; D unresolved. Germline assignment: CDR1 SGHRS and CDR2 YFSETQ. The CDR3 contains 13 residues. Trimming stripped 2 bases from V and 8 bases from J, with 13 bases between. The CDR3 DNA reads as TGCGCCAGCAGCTTAGCAGCTCCGGGGGGCTACACCTTC. Translated, it gives CASSLAAPGGYTF.

This chain links TRBV2 with TRBJ1-2; D remains ambiguous. V was shortened by 6 bases and J by 4 bases, with 9 bases between the two germline ends. CDR3 length: 12 amino acids. Germline CDR1 SNHLY, CDR2 FYNNEI. The CDR3 region is CASRLGAYGYTF. The CDR3, as DNA: TGTGCCAGCAGATTGGGCGCCTATGGCTACACCTTC.

CDR3: CSVGPQGGRSPNTEAFF. The CDR3 DNA is TGCAGCGTTGGTCCCCAGGGGGGAAGGAGTCCGAACACTGAAGCTTTCTTT. The J gene is TRBJ1-1, the V gene TRBV29-1; 7 nucleotides match TRBD1. Per germline, CDR1 SQVTM and CDR2 ANQGSEA. The V gene end was trimmed by 4 bases and the J gene end by 1 base; junction bases not matched to a gene: 15. The length of the CDR3 is 17 residues.

The J gene is TRBJ2-3, the V gene TRBV7-9; 7 bases fit TRBD2. This CDR3 spans 16 amino acids. The V and J ends lost 5 bases and 3 bases, in that order; junction bases with no gene match: 11. Germline V gives CDR1 SEHNR, CDR2 FQNEAQ (reference sequence). CDR3 region: CASSPRGAGETDTQYF. The CDR3 nucleotides read TGTGCCAGCAGCCCCCGCGGCGCGGGAGAAACAGATACGCAGTATTTT. Variable domain in full (rest from reference TRBV7-9 and TRBJ2-3): DTGVSQNPRHKITKRGQNVTFRCDPISEHNRLYWYRQTLGQGPEFLTYFQNEAQLEKSRLLSDRFSAERPKGSFSTLEIQRTEQGDSAMYLCASSPRGAGETDTQYFGPGTRLTVL.

V is TRBV20-1 and J is TRBJ2-7; the match to TRBD2 covers 11 bases. This CDR3 has 13 amino acids. V lost 3 bases, J lost 4 bases, and 2 bases stayed unmatched. Germline V CDR1 and CDR2: DFQATT, SNEGSKA (reference sequence). The CDR3 here is CSASSGGGYEQYF. For the CDR3, the DNA is TGCAGTGCTAGTAGCGGGGGGGGTTACGAGCAGTACTTC.

The chain joins TRBV18 to TRBJ1-1; possible D gene TRBD1, 5 bases. V was shortened by 3 bases and J by 4 bases, with 15 bases between the two germline ends. CDR1 and CDR2 (germline): KGHSH, LQKENI. The CDR3 totals 15 residues. The CDR3 sequence is CASSPPGGRFTEAFF. The CDR3 nucleotides are TGTGCCAGCTCACCCCCGGGGGGACGTTTCACTGAAGCTTTCTTT.

CDR3 sequence reads: CASSEGLANNEQFF. CDR3 in DNA: TGTGCCAGCAGCGAGGGACTAGCTAACAATGAGCAGTTCTTC. The V call is TRBV9, the J call TRBJ2-1; 9 nucleotides line up with TRBD2. The CDR3 has 14 residues. The J segment lost 5 bases and the V segment lost 3 bases, leaving 3 bases of the junction unmatched. CDR1 is SGDLS, CDR2 YYNGEE, per germline.

The chain combines TRBV11-2 with TRBJ1-2; TRBD1 matches 9 bases. CDR1 SGHAT and CDR2 FQNNGV come from the germline V gene. Germline trimming cut 4 bases from V and 4 bases from J; bases unmatched to any gene: 16. The CDR3 has 18 residues. The CDR3 DNA reads TGTGCCAGCAGCTCTAACTTTCGAAAGACAGGGGGTCCCTATGGCTACACCTTC. Protein product: CASSSNFRKTGGPYGYTF.

This chain links TRBV19 with TRBJ1-5, with TRBD1 matching over 9 bases. Trimming removed 4 bases from V and 7 bases from J; junction bases left unmatched: 14. The CDR3 loop spans 17 amino acids. From germline, CDR1 is LNHDA and CDR2 SQIVND (reference sequence). CDR3 sequence: CASSTYYGTGGEQPQHF. The CDR3 DNA sequence: TGTGCCAGTAGTACCTACTACGGAACAGGGGGCGAACAGCCCCAGCATTTT.

The genes are TRBV5-1 and TRBJ2-3; 11 bases are a match to TRBD2. V lost 3 bases to trimming and J lost 3 bases; unmatched junction nucleotides: 12. Germline V gene sequence: CDR1 SGHRS, CDR2 YFSETQ. The CDR3 runs 18 residues. CDR3 protein: CASSWPSGSGGATDTQYF. The CDR3 coding sequence is TGCGCCAGCAGCTGGCCCAGTGGTAGCGGGGGGGCAACAGATACGCAGTATTTT.

This clone was observed a few times. This CDR3 is CASSLVGGYGYTF. In DNA form, the CDR3 reads TGTGCCAGCAGCTTGGTGGGGGGCTATGGCTACACCTTC. The chain carries TRBV5-4 and TRBJ1-2, with D possibly being TRBD1 (5 bases). The CDR3 loop spans 13 amino acids. From germline, CDR1 is SGHNT and CDR2 YYREEE (reference sequence). V was trimmed by 0 bases and J by 4 bases, leaving 7 bases between them.

This clone has only a few counts. The chain joins TRBV11-2 to TRBJ2-3, with D perhaps TRBD1 (5 bases). The V gene's germline CDR1 is SGHAT and CDR2 FQNNGV. The V end lost 0 bases, the J end lost 2 bases, and 9 bases lay between the germline ends. The CDR3 loop spans 15 amino acids. The CDR3 is CASSLDPGPTDTQYF. For the CDR3, the DNA is TGTGCCAGCAGCTTAGATCCAGGGCCCACAGATACGCAGTATTTT.

This chain joins TRBV6-5 and TRBJ1-1; a weak D match, TRBD1 (5 bases). CDR1 MNHEY and CDR2 SVGAGI come from the germline V gene. The CDR3 contains 15 residues. V gave up 0 bases and J gave up 5 bases, with 13 bases separating them. The chain's CDR3 is CASSYSVQGRTEAFF. The CDR3 DNA reads as TGTGCCAGCAGTTACTCGGTGCAGGGTAGGACTGAAGCTTTCTTT.

V usage is TRBV7-3 and J usage is TRBJ2-1, with 12 bases that match TRBD2. This CDR3 comprises 16 residues. CDR1 and CDR2 from the germline V gene are SGHTA and FQGTGA. V shed 4 bases and J 7 bases; nucleotides not matched to a gene: 8. The CDR3 here is CASSSASGGAQNEQFF. CDR3 sequence (DNA): TGTGCCAGCAGCTCCGCTAGCGGGGGGGCTCAGAATGAGCAGTTCTTC.

The genes are TRBV19 and TRBJ1-1; 7 bases are shared with TRBD1. The V and J ends lost 9 bases and 4 bases, in that order; junction bases with no gene match: 8. The CDR3 contains 13 residues. CDR1 and CDR2 from the germline V gene are LNHDA and SQIVND (reference sequence). The CDR3 loop reads CASRDRGSTEAFF. The CDR3 DNA is TGTGCCAGCAGGGACAGAGGGAGCACTGAAGCTTTCTTT.

This clone was observed a single time. The rearrangement links TRBV19 to TRBJ1-2; D perhaps matches TRBD1 (5 bases). CDR1 is LNHDA and CDR2 is SQIVND in the germline V gene (reference sequence). Trimming removed 4 bases at V and 0 bases at J, with 12 bases between. The CDR3 extends over 15 amino acids. This CDR3 reads CASSTRQIANYGYTF. The CDR3 region has the DNA TGTGCCAGTAGTACCCGACAGATTGCTAACTATGGCTACACCTTC.

This chain links TRBV11-2 with TRBJ1-1; TRBD1 agrees at 7 bases. The CDR3 length is 13 residues. V lost 1 base, J lost 6 bases, and 2 bases stayed unmatched. Germline-derived CDR1 and CDR2 are SGHAT and FQNNGV. The CDR3 is CASSLVRGPEAFF. Here the CDR3 DNA reads TGTGCCAGCAGCTTAGTTAGGGGGCCTGAAGCTTTCTTT. Full variable domain (rest looked up from reference TRBV11-2 and TRBJ1-1): EAGVAQSPRYKIIEKRQSVAFWCNPISGHATLYWYQQILGQGPKLLIQFQNNGVVDDSQLPKDRFSAERLKGVDSTLKIQPAKLEDSAVYLCASSLVRGPEAFFGQGTRLTVV.

CDR3 in DNA: TGTGCCAGCAGCTTGGGCATGGGGGCCCAACAAGAGACCCAGTACTTC. This gives the protein CASSLGMGAQQETQYF. This chain joins TRBV5-4 and TRBJ2-5; D might be TRBD1 (6 bases). CDR1 and CDR2 from the germline V gene are SGHNT and YYREEE (reference sequence). Trimming stripped 0 bases from V and 2 bases from J, with 14 bases between. The CDR3 has 16 amino acids.

The V and J genes are TRBV9 and TRBJ1-2; a weak D match, TRBD1 (6 bases). Trimming removed 4 bases at V and 4 bases at J, with 14 bases between. This CDR3 region has 14 residues. Germline CDR1 SGDLS, CDR2 YYNGEE. The CDR3 here is CASSTQQGSYGYTF. The CDR3 DNA is TGTGCCAGCAGCACCCAACAGGGCTCCTATGGCTACACCTTC.

V usage is TRBV30 and J usage is TRBJ1-2; D is uncertain. The V end lost 2 bases, the J end lost 6 bases, and 16 bases lay between the germline ends. The germline gives CDR1 GTSNPN, CDR2 SVGIG (reference sequence). CDR3 length: 14 residues. The DNA for the CDR3 is TGTGCCTGGAGTATGAGGGTACCGTGGAATGGCTACACCTTC. It encodes CAWSMRVPWNGYTF.

This sequence joins TRBV12-3 or TRBV12-4 and TRBJ1-1; TRBD1 matches at 8 bases. Trimming at V came to 6 bases and at J to 5 bases, leaving 5 bases not matched to a gene. This CDR3 is 13 amino acids long. CDR3 sequence: CASSRGQGTEAFF. In DNA, the CDR3 is TGTGCCAGCAGCCGTGGACAGGGAACTGAAGCTTTCTTT.

The chain links TRBV4-1 to TRBJ1-3; TRBD1 is a possible D gene (6 bases). Germline V lookup: CDR1 MGHRA, CDR2 YSYEKL. V was shortened by 0 bases and J by 0 bases, with 21 bases between the two germline ends. The CDR3 sequence is 20 residues long. The CDR3 DNA reads as TGCGCCAGCAGCCAAGATAGTGGGGGCCAGGAACTTTCCTCTGGAAACACCATATATTTT. Translated, it gives CASSQDSGGQELSSGNTIYF.